The clone carrying this T cell receptor beta chain was seen repeatedly, ten times or more. The data belong to a study of blood T cell repertoires in COVID-19. The CDR3 sequence is 14 residues long. Trimming left V 0 bases short and J 7 bases short, with 12 bases between. Germline lookup yields CDR1 LNHDA and CDR2 SQIVND (reference sequence). Sequenced by immunoSEQ multiplex PCR; TCRdb stores in-frame clones only, minus some. Of 200,000 to 250,000 clones listed, roughly four fifths are singletons. The chain links TRBV19 to TRBJ1-2, with D perhaps matching TRBD1 (5 bases). The sequencing input was peripheral blood. This clonotype was obtained from a woman older than 75 with COVID-19, enrolled during active disease. The CDR3 loop reads CASSIDRQLGGYTF. In DNA form, the CDR3 reads TGTGCCAGTAGTATAGATCGACAGTTAGGTGGCTACACCTTC.